This TCR beta chain came from a study of T cells expressing NK-cell markers. TCRdb re-called the 5' RACE reads and catalogs CDR3 proteins one per entry, DNA excluded. The table lists about 460,000 distinct CDR3 sequences. This CDR3 is built from 16 residues. Germline-derived CDR1 and CDR2 are SEHNR and FQNEAQ (reference sequence). This TCR was sampled from a woman between 50 and 59 years old in good health. The sequencing sample was made of blood T cells: a sorted CD56 or NKG2C T cell subset, CD4+ or CD8+ T cells, or bulk PBMC T cells (not recorded which). This chain uses TRBV7-9 with TRBJ2-2; TCRdb reports TRBD1, a call that lacks DNA to check it against. CDR3 loop: CASSFGGRIGTGELFF.